The present T cell receptor (beta chain) was sequenced within a study of blood T cell repertoires in COVID-19. The overall study: From T cells, B-cell-depleted T cells, or PBMCs came the material, which was cDNA or gDNA.

The study drew participants aged about 18 to 89 years from fewer than 30 US areas. Participants were placed into cohorts based on the clinical history they reported. In Cohort 3, a recovered donor had either two negative PCRs, clearance, or symptom resolution. CDR1 and CDR2 (germline): LNHDA, SQIVND (reference sequence). The length of the CDR3 is 13 residues. Trimming removed 5 bases from V and 5 bases from J, with 12 bases in between. This table comes from immunoSEQ multiplex PCR, and its TCRdb copy is limited to in-frame clones, with some not included. The table has 200,000 to 250,000 clones, around 85% seen once.

The specimen was PBMCs or T cells enriched from blood (not recorded which). The sequence was collected from a man aged 35 to 55 who had recovered from COVID-19. The gene calls are TRBV19 and TRBJ1-1; perhaps TRBD1 as D (6 bases). The CDR3 coding sequence is TGTGCCAGTAGTGGGGGGGCAAAGACTGAAGCTTTCTTT. It encodes CASSGGAKTEAFF.